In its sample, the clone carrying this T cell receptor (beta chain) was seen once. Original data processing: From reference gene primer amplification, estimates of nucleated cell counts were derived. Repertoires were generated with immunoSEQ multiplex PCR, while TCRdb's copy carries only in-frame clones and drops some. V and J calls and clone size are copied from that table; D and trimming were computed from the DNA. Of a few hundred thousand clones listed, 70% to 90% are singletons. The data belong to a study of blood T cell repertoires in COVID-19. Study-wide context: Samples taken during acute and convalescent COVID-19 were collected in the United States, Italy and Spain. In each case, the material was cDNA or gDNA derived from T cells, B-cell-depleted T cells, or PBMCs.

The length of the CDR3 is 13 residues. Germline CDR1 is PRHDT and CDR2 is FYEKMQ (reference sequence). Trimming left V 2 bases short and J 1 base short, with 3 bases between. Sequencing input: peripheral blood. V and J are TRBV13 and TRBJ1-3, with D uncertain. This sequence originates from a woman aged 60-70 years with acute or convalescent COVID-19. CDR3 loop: CASSLRSGNTIYF. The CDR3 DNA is TGTGCCAGCAGCTTACGGTCTGGAAACACCATATATTTT.